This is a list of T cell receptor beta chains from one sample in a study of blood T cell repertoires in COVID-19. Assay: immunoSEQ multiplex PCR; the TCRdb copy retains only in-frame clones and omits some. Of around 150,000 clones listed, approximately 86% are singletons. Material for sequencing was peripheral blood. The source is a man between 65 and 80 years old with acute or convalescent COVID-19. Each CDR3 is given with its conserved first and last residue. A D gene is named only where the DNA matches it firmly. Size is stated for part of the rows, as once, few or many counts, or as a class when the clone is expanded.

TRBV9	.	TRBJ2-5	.	CASSVGTDRGTQYF	TGTGCCAGCAGCGTAGGGACAGACCGAGGGACCCAGTACTTC
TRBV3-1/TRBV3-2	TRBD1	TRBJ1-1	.	CASTRQGGNTEAFF	TGTGCCAGCACCCGACAGGGAGGGAACACTGAAGCTTTCTTT
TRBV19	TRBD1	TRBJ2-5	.	CASSTGGRDRGQETQYF	TGTGCCAGTAGTACAGGAGGACGGGACAGGGGGCAAGAGACCCAGTACTTC
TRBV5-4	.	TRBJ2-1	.	CASSLSPISYNEQFF	TGTGCCAGCAGCTTGTCACCTATCTCCTACAATGAGCAGTTCTTC
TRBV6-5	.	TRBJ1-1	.	CASRQQRNTEAFF	TGTGCCAGCAGGCAACAGAGGAACACTGAAGCTTTCTTT
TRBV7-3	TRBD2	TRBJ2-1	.	CASSLGLAGSNEQFF	TGTGCCAGCAGCTTAGGCCTAGCGGGGTCCAATGAGCAGTTCTTC
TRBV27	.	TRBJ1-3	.	CASSLSVTGAGNTIYF	TGTGCCAGCAGTTTATCGGTAACGGGGGCTGGAAACACCATATATTTT
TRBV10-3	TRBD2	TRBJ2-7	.	CATRDYPQQYEQYF	TGTGCCACCCGGGACTACCCCCAGCAGTACGAGCAGTACTTC
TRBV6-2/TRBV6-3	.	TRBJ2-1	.	CASSPRRSAVYNEQFF	TGTGCCAGCAGTCCCCGTAGATCAGCGGTCTACAATGAGCAGTTCTTC
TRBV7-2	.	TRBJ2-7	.	CASSPIQASYEQYF	TGTGCCAGCAGCCCGATACAGGCCTCCTACGAGCAGTACTTC
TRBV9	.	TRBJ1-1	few	CASSTQDRETEAFF	TGTGCCAGCAGCACCCAGGACCGGGAGACTGAAGCTTTCTTT
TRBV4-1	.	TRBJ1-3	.	CASSQVGAGNTIYF	TGCGCCAGCAGCCAAGTGGGGGCAGGAAACACCATATATTTT
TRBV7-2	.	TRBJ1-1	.	CASSLARDPTEAFF	TGTGCCAGCAGCTTAGCGAGAGATCCCACTGAAGCTTTCTTT
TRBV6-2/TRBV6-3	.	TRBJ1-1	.	CASSSPAEGGTEAFF	TGTGCCAGCAGTTCCCCGGCGGAGGGGGGGACTGAAGCTTTCTTT
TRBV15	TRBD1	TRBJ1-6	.	CATSRSPRDSLHF	TGTGCCACCAGCAGGTCTCCCCGGGACAGCCTCCACTTT
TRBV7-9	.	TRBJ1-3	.	CASSLQVSSGNTIYF	TGTGCCAGCAGCCTACAGGTTTCCTCTGGAAACACCATATATTTT
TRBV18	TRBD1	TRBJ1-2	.	CASSHGQGDYGYTF	TGTGCCAGCTCACACGGACAGGGCGACTATGGCTACACCTTC
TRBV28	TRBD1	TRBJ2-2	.	CASSLGQGAATGELFF	TGTGCCAGCAGTTTAGGGCAGGGGGCCGCCACCGGGGAGCTGTTTTTT
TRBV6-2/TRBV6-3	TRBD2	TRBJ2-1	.	CASSSIAGGLSDEQFF	TGTGCCAGCAGTTCGATAGCGGGAGGGCTCTCCGATGAGCAGTTCTTC
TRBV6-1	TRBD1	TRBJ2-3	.	CASSDLRQGATDTQYF	TGTGCCAGCAGTGATTTGAGACAGGGGGCAACAGATACGCAGTATTTT
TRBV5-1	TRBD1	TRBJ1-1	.	CASSLDQGGRTEAFF	TGCGCCAGCAGCTTGGACCAGGGGGGTAGGACTGAAGCTTTCTTT
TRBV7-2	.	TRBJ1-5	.	CASSPNRDQPQHF	TGTGCCAGCAGCCCTAACCGGGATCAGCCCCAGCATTTT
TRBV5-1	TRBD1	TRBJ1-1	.	CASSTNRGGTEAFF	TGCGCCAGCAGCACGAACAGGGGCGGGACTGAAGCTTTCTTT
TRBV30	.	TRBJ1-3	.	CAWTAGNTIYF	TGTGCCTGGACGGCTGGAAACACCATATATTTT
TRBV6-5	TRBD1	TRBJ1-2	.	CASSSRDREDYGYTF	TGTGCCAGCAGTTCCAGGGACAGGGAGGATTATGGCTACACCTTC
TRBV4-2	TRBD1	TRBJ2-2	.	CASSQRRQGSTGELFF	TGTGCCAGCAGCCAACGACGACAGGGCTCCACCGGGGAGCTGTTTTTT
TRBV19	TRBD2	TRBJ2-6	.	CASSKRTSGNSGANVLTF	TGTGCCAGTAGTAAACGGACTAGCGGCAACTCTGGGGCCAACGTCCTGACTTTC
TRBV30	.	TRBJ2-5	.	CAWSFGGGRETQYF	TGTGCCTGGAGTTTTGGAGGGGGCAGAGAGACCCAGTACTTC